What follows describes a single T cell receptor beta chain. Antigen specificity is unknown. The CDR3 consists of 14 residues. This entry belongs to a study of monozygotic twins with inflammatory bowel disease. Study-wide results and limits: Subtypes among T cells remained indistinguishable. Treatment differences in immunosuppression may have added variability to the repertoires of patients. With inverse Simpson as the measure, TCRbeta diversity was lower in IBD patients than in healthy co-twins.

Using eight separate reactions per sample, the authors generated cDNA. Following a re-call of the 5' RACE reads, TCRdb has one entry per CDR3 protein and lacks DNA. This table lists 150,000 to 200,000 distinct CDR3 sequences. The chain combines TRBV12-3 or TRBV12-4 with TRBJ2-1; the D call from TCRdb, TRBD1, cannot be confirmed without DNA. The sequence derives from a human donor with ulcerative colitis or Crohn's disease, or a healthy co-twin of an affected twin (not recorded which). The specimen was blood. The CDR3 loop reads CASSLGDGYNEQFF.